The 31 T cell receptor beta chains presented below share a single source sample, sequenced in a study of blood T cell repertoires in COVID-19. Measured with immunoSEQ multiplex PCR; TCRdb has only the in-frame clones, and not every one. The sample includes 150,000 to 180,000 clones, roughly 88% of them seen just once. Sequencing used peripheral blood. The receptors derive from a man between 60 and 75 years old with COVID-19, enrolled during active disease.

The chain couples TRBV30 to TRBJ2-5; possibly TRBD2 for D (5 bases). The CDR3 is 12 amino acids. Germline CDR1 and CDR2: GTSNPN and SVGIG (reference sequence). The germline V and J ends were trimmed by 3 bases and 5 bases, with 10 bases remaining between them. The CDR3, as DNA: TGTGCCTGGAGCGGAGACTACGAGACCCAGTACTTC. Protein product: CAWSGDYETQYF.

The rearrangement joins TRBV21-1 to TRBJ1-2; the table names TRBD1, a call not compared with the DNA. TRBV21-1 is labeled a pseudogene. The CDR3 has 15 amino acids. The DNA of the CDR3 is TGTGCCAGCAGCAAATCCTCTCGGACAGATTATGGCTACACCTTC. Translating it yields CASSKSSRTDYGYTF.

The chain combines TRBV29-1 with TRBJ2-5; D possibly corresponds to TRBD1 (6 bases). This CDR3 comprises 14 residues. Germline CDR1 is SQVTM and CDR2 is ANQGSEA. The V gene lost 7 bases and the J gene lost 3 bases, with 18 bases spanning the gap. The CDR3, as DNA: TGCAGCGCCGGAGTGGCCACAGGGAAAGAGACCCAGTACTTC. This codes for CSAGVATGKETQYF.

The CDR3 DNA follows: TGTGCCAGCAGCTTCAGGACAGGGTCTTCCTACGAGCAGTACTTC. The encoded protein is CASSFRTGSSYEQYF. The chain is built from TRBV5-4 and TRBJ2-7; 8 positions agree with TRBD1. Germline loops: CDR1 SGHNT, CDR2 YYREEE (reference sequence). Losses at the gene ends were 2 bases for V and 1 base for J; bases not matched to a gene: 5. This CDR3 comprises 15 residues.

The rearrangement uses TRBV11-3 and TRBJ2-7, with 9 bases that match TRBD1. Germline values: CDR1 SGHNT, CDR2 YENEEA. This CDR3 region has 15 residues. Losses at the gene ends were 6 bases for V and 0 bases for J; bases not matched to a gene: 6. Here the CDR3 DNA reads TGTGCCAGCAGATCCGGGACAGGGAGCTCCTACGAGCAGTACTTC. Its protein is CASRSGTGSSYEQYF.

The J gene is TRBJ2-5, the V gene TRBV5-4; D is perhaps TRBD2 (6 bases). Germline V lookup: CDR1 SGHNT, CDR2 YYREEE (reference sequence). The CDR3 covers 13 residues. V dropped 4 bases and J dropped 1 base, with 8 bases sitting between them. The CDR3 DNA reads TGTGCCAGCAGCGCCGGGGGCCAAGAGACCCAGTACTTC. Translating gives CASSAGGQETQYF.

The V gene is TRBV4-3, the J gene TRBJ1-4; D is ambiguous. V was clipped by 4 bases and J by 3 bases, with 18 bases between them. The CDR3 spans 17 residues. Per germline, CDR1 LGHNA and CDR2 YSLEER. The CDR3 reads CASSPPQYSGANEKLFF. The CDR3 region has the DNA TGCGCCAGCAGCCCGCCGCAATACTCTGGAGCTAATGAAAAACTGTTTTTT.

The J gene is TRBJ1-2, the V gene TRBV24-1; no clear D. CDR3 size: 14 residues. Trimming shortened V by 6 bases and J by 8 bases, and 18 bases separated the two germline ends. Germline loops: CDR1 KGHDR, CDR2 SFDVKD. The DNA for the CDR3 is TGTGCCACCAGTACGTCGAGGGTAAAGGACGGCTACACCTTC. It is translated as CATSTSRVKDGYTF.

CDR3 nucleotide sequence: TGTGCCAGTAGTACTCAAAACAGGCTTAACTATGGCTACACCTTC. It is translated as CASSTQNRLNYGYTF. This chain links TRBV19 with TRBJ1-2; the D gene is possibly TRBD1 (5 bases). CDR1 and CDR2 from the germline V gene are LNHDA and SQIVND (reference sequence). V gave up 4 bases and J gave up 1 base, with 13 bases separating them. The CDR3 is 15 amino acids.

This chain uses TRBV18 with TRBJ1-2, with D maybe TRBD1 (5 bases). CDR3 length: 14 amino acids. V lost 3 bases to trimming and J lost 4 bases, with 12 bases between them. Germline-derived CDR1 and CDR2 are KGHSH and LQKENI. Here the CDR3 DNA reads TGTGCCAGCTCACCTCAGGGCAGAGTCTATGGCTACACCTTC. Residues: CASSPQGRVYGYTF.

The chain recombines TRBV5-1 with TRBJ2-5; weak D call: TRBD2 (7 bases). Germline CDR1 SGHRS, CDR2 YFSETQ. V shed 3 bases and J shed 5 bases, with 17 bases lying between them. This CDR3 contains 15 residues. CDR3 nucleotide sequence: TGCGCCAGCAGCTCCACTGCGGGGGCGGAGGAGACCCAGTACTTC. Translating it yields CASSSTAGAEETQYF.

CDR3 amino acids: CASSRTSGSRETQYF. In DNA, the CDR3 is TGTGCCAGCAGCCGGACTAGCGGGAGTCGGGAGACCCAGTACTTC. The chain has TRBV6-6 and TRBJ2-5, with 13 bases that match TRBD2. The V gene's germline CDR1 is MNHNY and CDR2 SVGAGI (reference sequence). V lost 6 bases to trimming and J lost 5 bases; unmatched junction nucleotides: 6. This CDR3 comprises 15 residues.

The genes are TRBV7-6 and TRBJ1-4; TRBD1 might be the D (6 bases). The CDR3 has 14 amino acids. The germline V gene has CDR1 SGHVS and CDR2 FNYEAQ. Trimming shortened V by 5 bases and J by 3 bases, and 10 bases separated the two germline ends. CDR3 nucleotide sequence: TGTGCCAGCAGCCATGGGGGCGCTAATGAAAAACTGTTTTTT. Translating gives CASSHGGANEKLFF.

This chain joins TRBV4-3 and TRBJ2-1; D gene unclear. Germline V lookup: CDR1 LGHNA, CDR2 YSLEER. There are 16 residues in the CDR3. The V end was cut by 4 bases, the J end by 0 bases, with 13 bases between. CDR3 DNA: TGCGCCAGCAGCCGCTTATACGCCAGCTCCTACAATGAGCAGTTCTTC. Amino acid sequence: CASSRLYASSYNEQFF.

This sequence joins TRBV5-8 and TRBJ1-6; TRBD1 matches at 9 bases. The CDR3 runs 15 residues. J lost 7 bases, V lost 4 bases, and 6 bases had no gene match. Germline loops: CDR1 SGHTS, CDR2 YDEGEE. The CDR3 here is CASSGTGLGNSPLHF. The CDR3 region has the DNA TGTGCCAGCAGCGGGACAGGGCTAGGGAATTCACCCCTCCACTTT. Variable domain in full (rest from reference TRBV5-8 and TRBJ1-6): EAGVTQSPTHLIKTRGQQATLRCSPISGHTSVYWYQQALGLGLQFLLWYDEGEERNRGNFPPRFSGRQFPNYSSELNVNALELEDSALYLCASSGTGLGNSPLHFGNGTRLTVT.

The chain carries TRBV24-1 and TRBJ2-7; TRBD1 aligns across 9 bases. J gave up 6 bases and V 4 bases, and 9 bases lay outside the gene matches. Germline values: CDR1 KGHDR, CDR2 SFDVKD. The CDR3 length is 15 residues. DNA for the CDR3: TGTGCCACCAGTGACTGGGGACAGGGTGGCAGCGAGCAGTACTTC. Protein sequence: CATSDWGQGGSEQYF.

The J gene is TRBJ1-1, the V gene TRBV18, with TRBD1 matching 10 bases. The CDR3 is made up of 18 amino acids. Looked up from germline, CDR1 is KGHSH and CDR2 is LQKENI. V lost 4 bases and J lost 0; bases outside the gene matches: 11. The CDR3 is CASSQTLGTGEVNTEAFF. The CDR3 nucleotides are TGTGCCAGCTCACAAACACTGGGGACAGGGGAGGTGAACACTGAAGCTTTCTTT.

This chain uses TRBV4-3 with TRBJ2-2, with TRBD2 matching 7 bases. Germline CDR1 is LGHNA and CDR2 is YSLEER. The CDR3 spans 15 residues. Unmatched junction bases numbered 3, after V lost 4 bases and J lost 1 base. This chain's CDR3 is CASSRGGQNTGELFF. CDR3 nucleotides: TGCGCCAGCAGCCGGGGAGGGCAGAACACCGGGGAGCTGTTTTTT.

This clone has only one observation. The gene calls are TRBV7-2 and TRBJ1-1; 7 positions match TRBD1. The CDR3 length is 15 residues. Trimming took 5 bases from V and 2 from J; bases not matched to a gene: 8. Germline V gene data show CDR1 as SGHTA and CDR2 as FQGNSA. The CDR3 DNA follows: TGTGCCAGCAGCAGCCGGACAGGAGCCAACACTGAAGCTTTCTTT. Translated: CASSSRTGANTEAFF.

This clone showed up just once. The chain carries TRBV19 and TRBJ2-1; 11 nucleotides align to TRBD1. The junction had 5 bases not matched to a gene; V was cut back by 3 bases and J by 4 bases. CDR1 and CDR2 from the germline V gene are LNHDA and SQIVND (reference sequence). CDR3 length: 16 amino acids. CDR3 in DNA: TGTGCCAGTAGTATCTCCGGGACAGGGGGATACAATGAGCAGTTCTTC. Its translation is CASSISGTGGYNEQFF.

This clone was seen a single time. CDR3 region: CASSPPGTGITNYGYTF. The CDR3 DNA sequence: TGTGCCAGCTCACCCCCCGGGACAGGAATAACTAACTATGGCTACACCTTC. V usage is TRBV18 and J usage is TRBJ1-2; 8 bases are a match to TRBD1. J was trimmed by 0 bases and V by 3 bases; bases with no gene match: 9. The CDR3 loop spans 17 amino acids. Germline CDR1 is KGHSH and CDR2 is LQKENI.

The chain joins TRBV6-5 to TRBJ2-7; no clear D. The V gene's germline CDR1 is MNHEY and CDR2 SVGAGI. The CDR3 runs 13 residues. The V end lost 0 bases, the J end lost 2 bases, and 5 bases lay between the germline ends. CDR3 sequence: CASSYSRTYEQYF. CDR3 nucleotide sequence: TGTGCCAGCAGTTACTCCCGTACCTACGAGCAGTACTTC.

The rearrangement links TRBV6-2 or TRBV6-3 to TRBJ2-2, with 7 bases lining up with TRBD2. V dropped 4 bases and J dropped 2; count of bases not matched to a gene: 7. Germline V gene data show CDR1 as MNHEY and CDR2 as SVGEGT. This CDR3 has 16 amino acids. The CDR3 region has the DNA TGTGCCAGCAGTTGGAGTAGCGGGCTCAACACCGGGGAGCTGTTTTTT. It translates to CASSWSSGLNTGELFF.

The genes are TRBV30 and TRBJ1-5; TRBD1 agrees at 9 bases. Germline V CDR1 and CDR2: GTSNPN, SVGIG (reference sequence). After removal of 2 bases from V and 1 base from J, the junction contained 3 bases not matched to a gene. CDR3 length: 15 amino acids. The CDR3 loop reads CAWSLGQGSNQPQHF. The CDR3 DNA follows: TGTGCCTGGAGTCTGGGACAGGGAAGCAATCAGCCCCAGCATTTT.

The chain has TRBV19 and TRBJ1-5; no firm D call. Trimming took off 9 bases at V and 0 bases at J, with 21 bases between the two ends. The CDR3 runs to 17 residues. Germline V gene sequence: CDR1 LNHDA, CDR2 SQIVND (reference sequence). Here the CDR3 reads CASSTTGVGYSNQPQHF. CDR3 in DNA: TGTGCCAGCTCTACGACGGGAGTGGGCTATAGCAATCAGCCCCAGCATTTT.

This clone has just one count. The chain carries TRBV18 and TRBJ2-7, with D maybe TRBD1 (5 bases). Trimming cost V 5 bases and J 3 bases, with 14 bases left between them. Germline V gives CDR1 KGHSH, CDR2 LQKENI. The CDR3 runs to 14 residues. CDR3 amino acids: CASSGQDTIYEQYF. The CDR3 DNA reads as TGTGCCAGCTCAGGACAAGACACAATCTACGAGCAGTACTTC.

The chain uses TRBV6-4 and TRBJ2-7; TRBD1 matches 9 bases. After removal of 6 bases from V and 4 bases from J, the junction contained 10 bases not matched to a gene. This CDR3 contains 15 residues. Germline V gives CDR1 MRHNA, CDR2 SNTAGT. The CDR3 protein is CASRIPGQGRYEQYF. CDR3 sequence (DNA): TGTGCCAGCAGGATACCGGGACAGGGAAGGTACGAGCAGTACTTC.

The rearrangement uses TRBV6-2 or TRBV6-3 and TRBJ2-7, with 9 bases identical to TRBD1. The J segment lost 4 bases and the V segment lost 6 bases, leaving 10 bases of the junction unmatched. There are 15 residues in the CDR3. Germline lookup yields CDR1 MNHEY and CDR2 SVGEGT. This chain's CDR3 is CASSPRGQGFYEQYF. The CDR3 DNA sequence: TGTGCCAGCAGCCCGAGAGGACAGGGGTTTTACGAGCAGTACTTC.

This chain joins TRBV19 and TRBJ1-2; unclear D gene. Per germline, CDR1 LNHDA and CDR2 SQIVND (reference sequence). Trimming took 7 bases from V and 8 from J, leaving 14 bases between them. The CDR3 length is 12 residues. CDR3 sequence: CASIMRASGYTF. The CDR3 DNA reads as TGTGCCAGTATCATGAGGGCTTCAGGCTACACCTTC.

The chain uses TRBV12-3 or TRBV12-4 and TRBJ2-3, with D unresolved. Trimming shortened V by 5 bases and J by 6 bases, and 6 bases separated the two germline ends. This CDR3 is 11 amino acids long. The CDR3 bases are TGTGCCAGCAGTCCACGGGATACGCAGTATTTT. Amino acid sequence: CASSPRDTQYF.

This clone was observed a handful of times. The chain recombines TRBV27 with TRBJ1-2; TRBD1 matches at 9 bases. Germline CDR1 reads MNHEY; CDR2 reads SMNVEV (reference sequence). There are 16 residues in the CDR3. With V trimmed by 4 bases and J by 2 bases, 8 bases remained unmatched. The CDR3 bases are TGTGCCAGCAGTTCGTACGGGACAGGGAAGAACTATGGCTACACCTTC. It yields the protein CASSSYGTGKNYGYTF.